This TCR beta chain is drawn from a study of cytomegalovirus exposure and HLA in healthy donors. Trimming removed 0 bases from V and 3 bases from J, with 6 bases in between. CDR3 length: 13 residues. Germline assignment: CDR1 SGDLS and CDR2 YYNGEE. Use of 60 Vbeta and 13 Jbeta primers characterized the PCR. Using immunoSEQ multiplex PCR, the repertoire was profiled, and TCRdb retains in-frame clones only, with some absent. The repertoire holds around 80,000 clones, around 60% seen once, with about 4.7% in the top ten. Comments on this clone: Its antigen remains unidentified.

General study findings and limits: In vitro checks showed that a few CMV-associated chains really do target CMV antigens. Researchers catalogued 150 or so TCR beta chains as cytomegalovirus-associated. Roughly even sequencing depth across donors was the assumption behind the presence/absence analyses.

Sequencing input: PBMCs. The sequence came from a male donor in good health and CMV-seropositive. The V and J genes are TRBV9 and TRBJ1-1, with no clear D. The CDR3 region has the DNA TGTGCCAGCAGCGTAGCAGGCCACACTGAAGCTTTCTTT. It is translated as CASSVAGHTEAFF.